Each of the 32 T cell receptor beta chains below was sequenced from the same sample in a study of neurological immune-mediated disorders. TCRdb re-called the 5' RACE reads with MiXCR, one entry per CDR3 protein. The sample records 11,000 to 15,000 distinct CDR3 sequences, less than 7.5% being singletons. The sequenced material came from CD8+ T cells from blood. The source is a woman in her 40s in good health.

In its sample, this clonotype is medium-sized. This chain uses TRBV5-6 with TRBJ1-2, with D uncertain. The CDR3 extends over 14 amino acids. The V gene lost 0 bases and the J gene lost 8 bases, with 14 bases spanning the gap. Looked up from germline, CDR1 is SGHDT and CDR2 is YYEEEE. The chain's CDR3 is CASSLGLDPAGYTF. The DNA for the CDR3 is TGTGCCAGCAGCTTGGGCCTGGACCCTGCAGGCTACACCTTC.

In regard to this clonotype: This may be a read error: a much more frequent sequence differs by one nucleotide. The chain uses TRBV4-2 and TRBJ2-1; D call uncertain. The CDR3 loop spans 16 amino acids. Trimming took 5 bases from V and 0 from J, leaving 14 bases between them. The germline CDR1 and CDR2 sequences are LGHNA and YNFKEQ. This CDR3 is CASSYAAGTSYNEQFF. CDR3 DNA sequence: TGTGCCAGCAGCTATGCGGCCGGAACCTCCTACAATGAGCAGTTCTTC.

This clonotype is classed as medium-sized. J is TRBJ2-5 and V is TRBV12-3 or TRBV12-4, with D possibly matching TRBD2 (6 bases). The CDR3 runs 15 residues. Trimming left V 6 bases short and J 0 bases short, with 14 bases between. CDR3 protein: CASSQTGLNQETQYF. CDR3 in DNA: TGTGCCAGCAGCCAAACGGGACTTAACCAAGAGACCCAGTACTTC.

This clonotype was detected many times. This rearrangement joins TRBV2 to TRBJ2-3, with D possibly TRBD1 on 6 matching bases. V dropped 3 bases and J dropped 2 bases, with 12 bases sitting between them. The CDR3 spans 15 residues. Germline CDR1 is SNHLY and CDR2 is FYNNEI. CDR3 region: CASSDRQANTDTQYF. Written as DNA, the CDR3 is TGTGCCAGCAGTGATCGACAGGCCAACACAGATACGCAGTATTTT.

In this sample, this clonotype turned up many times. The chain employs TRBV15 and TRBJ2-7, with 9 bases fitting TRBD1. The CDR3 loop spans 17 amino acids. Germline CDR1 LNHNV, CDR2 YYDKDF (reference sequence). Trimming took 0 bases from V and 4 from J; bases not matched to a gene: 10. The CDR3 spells CATSRDRGTGFQYEQYF. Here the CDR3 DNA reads TGTGCCACCAGCAGAGACAGAGGGACAGGGTTCCAATACGAGCAGTACTTC.

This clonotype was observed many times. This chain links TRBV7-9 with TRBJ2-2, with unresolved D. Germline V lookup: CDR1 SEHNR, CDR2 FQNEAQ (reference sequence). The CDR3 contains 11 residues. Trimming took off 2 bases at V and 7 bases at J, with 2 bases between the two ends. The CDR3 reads CASSLSGELFF. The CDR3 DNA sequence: TGTGCCAGCAGCTTAAGCGGGGAGCTGTTTTTT.

As DNA, the CDR3 is TGTGCCAGCAGCTCCGACCCTAGCGGTTCCTCCTACGAGCAGTACTTC. It encodes CASSSDPSGSSYEQYF. This chain links TRBV7-8 with TRBJ2-7; 7 bases match TRBD2. CDR1 SGHVS and CDR2 FQNEAQ come from the germline V gene. CDR3 length: 16 amino acids. The V segment lost 4 bases and the J segment 0 bases; nucleotides outside the gene matches: 9.

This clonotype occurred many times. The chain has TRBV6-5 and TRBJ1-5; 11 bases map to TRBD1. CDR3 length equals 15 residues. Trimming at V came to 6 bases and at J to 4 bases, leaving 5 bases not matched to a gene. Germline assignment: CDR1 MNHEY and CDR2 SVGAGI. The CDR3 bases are TGTGCCAGCAGCCAAGGGACAGGGGGAAATCAGCCCCAGCATTTT. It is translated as CASSQGTGGNQPQHF.

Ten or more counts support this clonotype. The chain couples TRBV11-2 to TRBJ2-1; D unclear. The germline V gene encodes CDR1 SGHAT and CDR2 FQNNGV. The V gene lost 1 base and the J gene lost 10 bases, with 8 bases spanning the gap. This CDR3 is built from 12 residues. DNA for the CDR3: TGTGCCAGCAGCTTAGGGGGTGGGGAGCAGTTCTTC. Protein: CASSLGGGEQFF.

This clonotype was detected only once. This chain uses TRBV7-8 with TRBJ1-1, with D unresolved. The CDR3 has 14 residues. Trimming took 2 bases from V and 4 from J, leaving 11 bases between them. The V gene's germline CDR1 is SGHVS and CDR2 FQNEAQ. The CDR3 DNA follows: TGTGCCAGCAGCTTACCTAGGGTTAGCACTGAAGCTTTCTTT. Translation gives CASSLPRVSTEAFF.

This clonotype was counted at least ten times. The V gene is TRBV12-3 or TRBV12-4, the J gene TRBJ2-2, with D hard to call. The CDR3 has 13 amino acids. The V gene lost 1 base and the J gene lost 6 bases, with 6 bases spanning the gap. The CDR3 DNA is TGTGCCAGCAGTTTAGGTCTGTCCGGGGAGCTGTTTTTT. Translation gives CASSLGLSGELFF.

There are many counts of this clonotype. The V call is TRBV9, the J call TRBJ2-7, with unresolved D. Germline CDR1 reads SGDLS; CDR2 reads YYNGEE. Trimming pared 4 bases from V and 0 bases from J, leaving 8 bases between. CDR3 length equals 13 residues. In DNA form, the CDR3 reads TGTGCCAGCAGCCCTAGTACCTCCTACGAGCAGTACTTC. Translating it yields CASSPSTSYEQYF.

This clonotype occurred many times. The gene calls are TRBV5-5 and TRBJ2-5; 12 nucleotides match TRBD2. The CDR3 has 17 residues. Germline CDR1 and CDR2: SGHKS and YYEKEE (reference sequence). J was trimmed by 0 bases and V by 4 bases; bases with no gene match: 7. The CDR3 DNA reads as TGTGCCAGCAGCCCCAGGACTAGCGGGGAGTACCAAGAGACCCAGTACTTC. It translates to CASSPRTSGEYQETQYF.

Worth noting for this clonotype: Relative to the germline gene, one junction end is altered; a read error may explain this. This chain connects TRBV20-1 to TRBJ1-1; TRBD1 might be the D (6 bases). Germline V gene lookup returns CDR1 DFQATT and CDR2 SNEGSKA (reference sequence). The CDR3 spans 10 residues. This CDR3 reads CSARDRGGAF. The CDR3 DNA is TGCAGTGCTAGAGATAGAGGGGGGGCATTT.

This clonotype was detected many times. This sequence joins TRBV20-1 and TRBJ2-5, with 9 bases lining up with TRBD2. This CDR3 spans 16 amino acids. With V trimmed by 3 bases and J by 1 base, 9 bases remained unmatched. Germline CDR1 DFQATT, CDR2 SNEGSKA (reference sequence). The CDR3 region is CSARRSSGSLQETQYF. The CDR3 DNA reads TGCAGTGCTAGGAGGAGTAGCGGGAGCCTCCAAGAGACCCAGTACTTC.

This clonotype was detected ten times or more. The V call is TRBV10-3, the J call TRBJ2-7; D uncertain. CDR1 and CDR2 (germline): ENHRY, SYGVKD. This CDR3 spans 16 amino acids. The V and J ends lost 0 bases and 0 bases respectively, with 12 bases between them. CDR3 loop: CAISESAGISSYEQYF. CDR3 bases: TGTGCCATCAGTGAGTCGGCAGGAATCAGCTCCTACGAGCAGTACTTC.

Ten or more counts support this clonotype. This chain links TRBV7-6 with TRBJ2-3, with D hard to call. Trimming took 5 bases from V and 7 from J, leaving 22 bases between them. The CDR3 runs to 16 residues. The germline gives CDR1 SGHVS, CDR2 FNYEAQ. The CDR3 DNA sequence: TGTGCCAGCAGCCCCAAGTCGGGTAGCCCAACTAATACGCAGTATTTT. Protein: CASSPKSGSPTNTQYF.

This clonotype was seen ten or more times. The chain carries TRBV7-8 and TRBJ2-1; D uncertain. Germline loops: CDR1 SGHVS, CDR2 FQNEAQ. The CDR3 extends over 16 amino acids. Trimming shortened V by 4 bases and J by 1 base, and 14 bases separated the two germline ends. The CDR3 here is CASSSLVITSYNEQFF. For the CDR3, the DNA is TGTGCCAGCAGCTCCTTGGTAATTACGTCCTACAATGAGCAGTTCTTC.

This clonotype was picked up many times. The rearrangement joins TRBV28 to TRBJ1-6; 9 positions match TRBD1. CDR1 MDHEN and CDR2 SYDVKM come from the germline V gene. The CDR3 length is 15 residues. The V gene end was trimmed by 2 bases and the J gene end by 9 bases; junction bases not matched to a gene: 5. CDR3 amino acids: CASSLDTGGGSPLHF. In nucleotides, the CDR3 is TGTGCCAGCAGTTTAGATACAGGGGGCGGTTCACCCCTCCACTTT.

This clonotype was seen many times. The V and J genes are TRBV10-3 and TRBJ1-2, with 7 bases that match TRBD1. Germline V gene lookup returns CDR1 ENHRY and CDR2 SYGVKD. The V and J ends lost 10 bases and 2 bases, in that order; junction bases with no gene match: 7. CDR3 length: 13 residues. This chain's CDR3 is CATTGTANYGYTF. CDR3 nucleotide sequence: TGTGCCACAACCGGGACAGCGAACTATGGCTACACCTTC.

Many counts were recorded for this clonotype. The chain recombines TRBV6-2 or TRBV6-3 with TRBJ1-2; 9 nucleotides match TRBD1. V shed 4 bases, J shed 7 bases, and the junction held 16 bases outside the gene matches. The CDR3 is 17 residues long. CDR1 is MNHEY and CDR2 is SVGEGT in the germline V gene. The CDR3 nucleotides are TGTGCCAGCAGTTTGCCGGGCGGCGGGACAGGGACGAGTGGCTACACCTTC. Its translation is CASSLPGGGTGTSGYTF.

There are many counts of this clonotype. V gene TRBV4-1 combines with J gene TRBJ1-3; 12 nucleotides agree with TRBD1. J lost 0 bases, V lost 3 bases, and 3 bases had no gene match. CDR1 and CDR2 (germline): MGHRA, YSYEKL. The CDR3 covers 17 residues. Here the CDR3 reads CASSQGTGGNSGNTIYF. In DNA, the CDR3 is TGCGCCAGCAGCCAGGGGACAGGGGGCAACTCTGGAAACACCATATATTTT.

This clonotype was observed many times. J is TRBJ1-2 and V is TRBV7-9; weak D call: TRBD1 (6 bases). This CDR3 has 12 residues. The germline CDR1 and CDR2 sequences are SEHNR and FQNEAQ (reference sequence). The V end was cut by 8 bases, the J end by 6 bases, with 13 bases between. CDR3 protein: CASAGGLDGYTF. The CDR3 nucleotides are TGTGCCAGCGCGGGGGGGCTGGATGGCTACACCTTC.

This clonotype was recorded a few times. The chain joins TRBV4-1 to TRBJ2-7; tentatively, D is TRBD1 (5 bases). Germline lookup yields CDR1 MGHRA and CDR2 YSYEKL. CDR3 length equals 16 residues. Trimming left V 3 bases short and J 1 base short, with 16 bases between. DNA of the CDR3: TGCGCCAGCAGCCAGATTACAGGCCGGAAATCCTACGAGCAGTACTTC. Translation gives CASSQITGRKSYEQYF.

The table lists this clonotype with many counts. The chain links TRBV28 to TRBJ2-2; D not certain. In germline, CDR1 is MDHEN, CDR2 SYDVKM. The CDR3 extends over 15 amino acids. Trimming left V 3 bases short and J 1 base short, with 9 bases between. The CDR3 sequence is CASSLSSGNTGELFF. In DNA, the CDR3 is TGTGCCAGCAGTTTGTCGTCGGGGAACACCGGGGAGCTGTTTTTT. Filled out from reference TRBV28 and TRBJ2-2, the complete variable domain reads DVKVTQSSRYLVKRTGEKVFLECVQDMDHENMFWYRQDPGLGLRLIYFSYDVKMKEKGDIPEGYSVSREKKERFSLILESASTNQTSMYLCASSLSSGNTGELFFGEGSRLTVL.

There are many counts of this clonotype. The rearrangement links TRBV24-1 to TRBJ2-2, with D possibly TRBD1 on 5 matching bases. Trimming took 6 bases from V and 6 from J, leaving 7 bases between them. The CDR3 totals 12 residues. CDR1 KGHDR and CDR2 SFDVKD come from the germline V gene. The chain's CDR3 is CATSQGSGELFF. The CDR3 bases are TGTGCCACCAGTCAGGGTTCCGGGGAGCTGTTTTTT.

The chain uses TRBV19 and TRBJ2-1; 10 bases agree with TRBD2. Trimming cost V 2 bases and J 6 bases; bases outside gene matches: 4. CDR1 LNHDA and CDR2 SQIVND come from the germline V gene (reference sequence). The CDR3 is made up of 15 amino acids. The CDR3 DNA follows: TGTGCCAGTAGTATATCGGCTAGCGGGGGCAATGAGCAGTTCTTC. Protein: CASSISASGGNEQFF.

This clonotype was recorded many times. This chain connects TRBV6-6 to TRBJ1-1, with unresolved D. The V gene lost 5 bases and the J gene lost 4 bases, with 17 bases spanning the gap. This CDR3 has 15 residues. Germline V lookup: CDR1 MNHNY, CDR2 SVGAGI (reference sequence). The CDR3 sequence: CASSNKVADGTEAFF. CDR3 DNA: TGTGCCAGCAGTAACAAGGTTGCTGACGGCACTGAAGCTTTCTTT.

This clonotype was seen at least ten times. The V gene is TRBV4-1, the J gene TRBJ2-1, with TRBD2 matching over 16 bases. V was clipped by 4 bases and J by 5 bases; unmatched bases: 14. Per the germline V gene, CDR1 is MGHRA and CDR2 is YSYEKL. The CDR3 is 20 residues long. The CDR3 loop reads CASSPLAGTSGRAGHNEQFF. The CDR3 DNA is TGCGCCAGCAGCCCCCTGGCCGGGACTAGCGGGAGGGCCGGACACAATGAGCAGTTCTTC.

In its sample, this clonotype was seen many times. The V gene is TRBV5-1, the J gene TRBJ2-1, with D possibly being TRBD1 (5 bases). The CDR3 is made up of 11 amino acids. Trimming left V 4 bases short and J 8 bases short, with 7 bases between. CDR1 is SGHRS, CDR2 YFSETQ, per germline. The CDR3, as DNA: TGCGCCAGCAGCCCAGGGTATGAGCAGTTCTTC. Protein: CASSPGYEQFF.

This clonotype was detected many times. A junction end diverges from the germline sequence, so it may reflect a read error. The CDR3 nucleotides read TGCAGTGCCAGAGCGGGACAGGGCTCCTACGAGCAGTACTTC. Amino acid sequence: CSARAGQGSYEQYF. The chain recombines TRBV20-1 with TRBJ2-7, with TRBD1 matching over 9 bases. Looked up from germline, CDR1 is DFQATT and CDR2 is SNEGSKA (reference sequence). The CDR3 loop spans 14 amino acids.

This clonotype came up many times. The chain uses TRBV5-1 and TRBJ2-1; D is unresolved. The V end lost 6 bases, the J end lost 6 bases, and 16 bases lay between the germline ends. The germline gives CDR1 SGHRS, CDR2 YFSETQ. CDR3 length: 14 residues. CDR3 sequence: CASKEPPSANEQFF. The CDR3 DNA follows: TGCGCCAGCAAGGAACCCCCCTCGGCCAATGAGCAGTTCTTC.